The 2 T cell receptor beta chains listed next were all sequenced from one sample in a study of CD8 T cells in Susac syndrome. cDNA came from roughly 0.47 to 1 ug RNA primed by random hexamers. Via MiXCR, TCRdb re-called the immunoSEQ multiplex PCR reads, giving one row per CDR3 protein. The data hold 100,000 to 150,000 distinct CDR3 sequences, with over 75% observed a single time. Specimen: CD8+ T cells from PBMCs. These receptors came from a human donor with multiple sclerosis.

The V gene is TRBV5-1, the J gene TRBJ1-2; 7 positions agree with TRBD1. In germline, CDR1 is SGHRS, CDR2 YFSETQ. This CDR3 has 18 residues. The V segment lost 3 bases and the J segment 5 bases; nucleotides outside the gene matches: 19. For the CDR3, the DNA is TGCGCCAGCAGCTGGGGGACAGCCCTTTCCGCGAGACTATATGGCTACACCTTC. Translation: CASSWGTALSARLYGYTF.

The rearrangement links TRBV30 to TRBJ2-4; D is perhaps TRBD1 (6 bases). With 2 bases removed from V and 3 bases from J, the gap between germline ends came to 17 bases. This CDR3 has 16 residues. Germline V CDR1 and CDR2: GTSNPN, SVGIG (reference sequence). CDR3 sequence: CAWSLTGLDIKNIQYF. CDR3 nucleotides: TGTGCCTGGAGTTTGACAGGACTCGATATCAAAAACATTCAGTACTTC.